Each of the 16 T cell receptor beta chains below was sequenced from the same sample in a study of technical replicates of blood from a few donors. Profiled with immunoSEQ multiplex PCR; TCRdb holds only in-frame clones, not every one. The table lists about 85,000 clones, over 90% of them singletons. The sequenced sample was T cells isolated from PBMCs. Source of these receptors: a human donor in good health.

This clone showed up just a few times. The chain joins TRBV15 to TRBJ2-3; D is undetermined. This CDR3 is 14 amino acids long. The germline V gene has CDR1 LNHNV and CDR2 YYDKDF (reference sequence). The V gene lost 1 base and the J gene lost 4 bases, with 9 bases spanning the gap. The CDR3 sequence is CATSRVEVPDTQYF. CDR3 bases: TGTGCCACCAGCAGAGTCGAGGTTCCAGATACGCAGTATTTT.

This sequence joins TRBV10-3 and TRBJ2-7; 7 bases line up with TRBD2. V was clipped by 4 bases and J by 5 bases; unmatched bases: 8. Germline assignment: CDR1 ENHRY and CDR2 SYGVKD. CDR3 length: 14 residues. CDR3 DNA sequence: TGTGCCATCAGTGGGGGTCGGGGGGACGACGAGCAGTACTTC. It encodes CAISGGRGDDEQYF.

This chain joins TRBV7-9 and TRBJ1-1; D gene unclear. With 9 bases removed from V and 6 bases from J, the gap between germline ends came to 17 bases. CDR3 length: 13 amino acids. The germline V gene has CDR1 SEHNR and CDR2 FQNEAQ (reference sequence). The CDR3 here is CASTRTSFAEAFF. The CDR3 DNA sequence: TGTGCCAGTACTCGCACCTCGTTCGCTGAAGCTTTCTTT. Variable domain in full (rest from reference TRBV7-9 and TRBJ1-1): DTGVSQNPRHKITKRGQNVTFRCDPISEHNRLYWYRQTLGQGPEFLTYFQNEAQLEKSRLLSDRFSAERPKGSFSTLEIQRTEQGDSAMYLCASTRTSFAEAFFGQGTRLTVV.

The rearrangement joins TRBV4-1 to TRBJ1-2; no firm D call. The germline gives CDR1 MGHRA, CDR2 YSYEKL. Trimming stripped 0 bases from V and 5 bases from J, with 7 bases between. The length of the CDR3 is 13 residues. The CDR3 reads CASSQESAYGYTF. DNA for the CDR3: TGCGCCAGCAGCCAAGAGAGCGCTTATGGCTACACCTTC.

This clone was found once. The chain carries TRBV6-6 and TRBJ2-1; D unclear. Germline V lookup: CDR1 MNHNY, CDR2 SVGAGI (reference sequence). Trimming removed 8 bases at V and 12 bases at J, with 14 bases between. CDR3 length: 11 residues. CDR3 amino acids: CASATAEAQFF. The CDR3 nucleotides are TGTGCCAGCGCCACGGCAGAGGCGCAGTTCTTC.

V and J are TRBV28 and TRBJ1-1; D is possibly TRBD1 (5 bases). This CDR3 has 14 residues. Germline V gene lookup returns CDR1 MDHEN and CDR2 SYDVKM. V was pared by 3 bases and J by 0 bases, with 8 bases between. CDR3 bases: TGTGCCAGCAGTTTGCAGGGTTTGAACACTGAAGCTTTCTTT. It specifies CASSLQGLNTEAFF.

This clone was seen only once. The J gene is TRBJ1-4, the V gene TRBV19, with TRBD1 matching over 7 bases. V trimming: 3 bases; J trimming: 5 bases; junction bases outside the gene matches: 9. This CDR3 spans 16 amino acids. Germline V gene data show CDR1 as LNHDA and CDR2 as SQIVND (reference sequence). The chain's CDR3 is CASSIVMGQLNEKLFF. DNA of the CDR3: TGTGCCAGTAGTATTGTAATGGGACAGCTGAATGAAAAACTGTTTTTT.

V usage is TRBV2 and J usage is TRBJ2-7; TRBD1 matches at 7 bases. The germline gives CDR1 SNHLY, CDR2 FYNNEI. Trimming cost V 6 bases and J 3 bases; bases outside gene matches: 8. The CDR3 is 14 amino acids. CDR3 loop: CASSIDRERYEQYF. The CDR3 nucleotides are TGTGCCAGCAGCATAGACAGGGAACGCTACGAGCAGTACTTC.

The gene calls are TRBV5-1 and TRBJ2-7, with D possibly matching TRBD2 (6 bases). CDR3 length: 14 residues. Trimming left V 6 bases short and J 4 bases short, with 17 bases between. Germline V gene data show CDR1 as SGHRS and CDR2 as YFSETQ. CDR3 sequence (DNA): TGCGCCAGCAACTCCCCGGGGGTTGCTTACGAGCAGTACTTC. This gives the protein CASNSPGVAYEQYF.

CDR3 residues: CASSLGGRETQYF. CDR3 nucleotides: TGTGCCAGCTCACTAGGCGGTCGGGAGACCCAGTACTTC. The chain couples TRBV18 to TRBJ2-5; D is unclear. From germline, CDR1 is KGHSH and CDR2 LQKENI. Trimming took off 4 bases at V and 5 bases at J, with 11 bases between the two ends. The CDR3 spans 13 residues.

The gene calls are TRBV27 and TRBJ1-2, with D unresolved. Trimming pared 4 bases from V and 4 bases from J, leaving 10 bases between. CDR1 is MNHEY and CDR2 is SMNVEV in the germline V gene (reference sequence). CDR3 size: 13 residues. The CDR3 region has the DNA TGTGCCAGCAGTTATTCGGGATTCTATGGCTACACCTTC. Translated: CASSYSGFYGYTF.

This chain connects TRBV2 to TRBJ2-1; TRBD1 is a possible D gene (5 bases). CDR3 length: 14 amino acids. The V gene lost 4 bases and the J gene lost 8 bases, with 15 bases spanning the gap. The germline V gene has CDR1 SNHLY and CDR2 FYNNEI. CDR3 nucleotides: TGTGCCAGCAGTGGGCAGGGCTCAGTGGATGAGCAGTTCTTC. Its protein is CASSGQGSVDEQFF.

The chain recombines TRBV27 with TRBJ1-3; D gene ambiguous. CDR1 is MNHEY and CDR2 is SMNVEV in the germline V gene (reference sequence). V was cut by 0 bases and J by 0 bases, with 6 bases left in between. This CDR3 comprises 15 residues. The CDR3 DNA sequence: TGTGCCAGCAGTTTATCCCCCTTCTCTGGAAACACCATATATTTT. It codes for CASSLSPFSGNTIYF.

This chain's CDR3 is CASSLGGGAGANVLTF. Here the CDR3 DNA reads TGCGCCAGCAGCTTGGGGGGCGGGGCTGGGGCCAACGTCCTGACTTTC. The V call is TRBV5-1, the J call TRBJ2-6, with a tentative D call TRBD2 (6 bases). The germline V gene has CDR1 SGHRS and CDR2 YFSETQ. CDR3 length: 16 amino acids. V lost 0 bases to trimming and J lost 2 bases, with 9 bases between them.

The V and J genes are TRBV6-6 and TRBJ2-7; 8 bases align to TRBD2. The V segment lost 6 bases and the J segment 0 bases; nucleotides outside the gene matches: 10. The germline CDR1 and CDR2 sequences are MNHNY and SVGAGI (reference sequence). The length of the CDR3 is 16 residues. DNA of the CDR3: TGTGCCAGCAGGTCTGACCGTACTAGCGGCTCCTACGAGCAGTACTTC. This sequence encodes CASRSDRTSGSYEQYF.

The rearrangement links TRBV30 to TRBJ1-2, with TRBD1 identical over 7 bases. V lost 6 bases to trimming and J lost 2 bases; unmatched junction nucleotides: 12. Germline V lookup: CDR1 GTSNPN, CDR2 SVGIG (reference sequence). This CDR3 spans 15 amino acids. The CDR3 reads CACPGTEGRNYGYTF. The CDR3 DNA is TGTGCCTGCCCCGGGACAGAAGGTCGAAACTATGGCTACACCTTC.